Listed below are T cell receptor beta chains from one sample, sequenced in a study of T cells after yellow fever vaccination. TCRdb reprocessed the 5' RACE reads via MiXCR and lists one record per CDR3 protein. In the table there are around 310,000 distinct CDR3 sequences, approximately 4.5% of which are singletons. Sequencing was performed on PBMCs, taken 15 days after the yellow fever booster vaccination. The receptors here all came from a young man who received the YFV17D yellow fever vaccine. Both conserved end residues are part of each CDR3. The order of the fields is J gene, V gene, clone size, D gene, CDR3 DNA, CDR3 protein. The D gene is left open where the match is weak. Only some rows state a clone size, as once, few, many or a class for expanded clones.

TRBJ1-5	TRBV27	few	TRBD1	TGTGCCAGCAGTTTATCGGACAGGGTGGGCCAGCCCCAGCATTTT	CASSLSDRVGQPQHF
TRBJ2-2	TRBV6-5	NA	NA	TGTGCCAGCAGTTACAACCAGGGTGGTGTAGTGGACACCGGGGAGCTGTTTTTT	CASSYNQGGVVDTGELFF
TRBJ2-3	TRBV29-1	many	NA	TGCAGCGTAATTCCGAGCGGCACAGATACGCAGTATTTT	CSVIPSGTDTQYF
TRBJ1-6	TRBV7-2	many	TRBD1	TGTGCCAGCAGCCTCGACAGGGGGTCTTCACCCCTCCACTTT	CASSLDRGSSPLHF
TRBJ2-3	TRBV6-5	many	TRBD2	TGTGCCAGCAGTCATAGCGGGGGGGCCCCAGATACGCAGTATTTT	CASSHSGGAPDTQYF
TRBJ1-2	TRBV12-3/TRBV12-4	NA	TRBD1	TGTGCCAGCAGTGTAGGACAGGACGTGCGTCCCGCTAACTATGGCTACACCTTC	CASSVGQDVRPANYGYTF
TRBJ1-6	TRBV6-6	many	TRBD1	TGTGCCAGCAGGGACCAGGGGGGGCTACATTCACCCCTCCACTTT	CASRDQGGLHSPLHF
TRBJ2-5	TRBV20-1	NA	TRBD2	TGCAGTGCTAGTCGAGGTAGCGGGGGGGCCCGAGAGACCCAGTACTTC	CSASRGSGGARETQYF
TRBJ2-1	TRBV7-8	many	NA	TGTGCCAGCGCCCCTACCCGGCTCAATGAGCAGTTCTTC	CASAPTRLNEQFF
TRBJ1-5	TRBV20-1	few	NA	TGCAGTGCGTTCGCCCAGGGGAATCAGCCCCAGCATTTT	CSAFAQGNQPQHF
TRBJ2-5	TRBV7-2	many	TRBD2	TGTGCCAGCAGCTCCGTGCGGGGACTAGTAACGGAGACCCAGTACTTC	CASSSVRGLVTETQYF
TRBJ2-3	TRBV6-4	many	NA	TGTGCCAGCAGTGATGTGGGTTTTCGGGGAACAGATACGCAGTATTTT	CASSDVGFRGTDTQYF
TRBJ2-3	TRBV5-1	NA	NA	TGCGCCAGCAGCTTGGCCCAGGGCCACACAGATACGCAGTATTTT	CASSLAQGHTDTQYF
TRBJ1-3	TRBV14	NA	TRBD1	TGTGCCAGCAGCCAAGTAACGGCAGGGGGTTACCGCTCTGGAAACACCATATATTTT	CASSQVTAGGYRSGNTIYF
TRBJ2-5	TRBV11-2	few	NA	TGTGCCAGCAGCCTGTGGACAATCCAAGAGACCCAGTACTTC	CASSLWTIQETQYF
TRBJ1-6	TRBV20-1	many	NA	TGCAGTGCCAGGGTTTATCAGGGCTCACCCCTCCACTTT	CSARVYQGSPLHF
TRBJ2-2	TRBV4-3	NA	NA	TGCGCCAGCAGCCAGTGGACTCCGAACACCGGGGAGCTGTTTTTT	CASSQWTPNTGELFF
TRBJ2-1	TRBV6-2/TRBV6-3	NA	NA	TGCGCCACGGCCCCGGGGGGCCCCCATGAGCAGTTCTTC	CATAPGGPHEQFF
TRBJ2-3	TRBV11-2	NA	TRBD2	TGTGCCAGCAGCTTCGGTAGCGGGGGGGCCTTAGATACGCAGTATTTT	CASSFGSGGALDTQYF
TRBJ1-6	TRBV4-3	NA	NA	TGCGCCAGCAGCCAAGATGTTAAGATGGCAGGCTTGACTGGGACCCTCCACTTT	CASSQDVKMAGLTGTLHF
TRBJ2-5	TRBV7-8	NA	TRBD2	TGTGCCAGCAGCTTACTAGCGGGCCCACGGGAGACCCAGTACTTC	CASSLLAGPRETQYF
TRBJ1-6	TRBV6-5	NA	TRBD1	TGTGCCAGCAGTTCTACAGGGGCCTCCTATAATTCACCCCTCCACTTT	CASSSTGASYNSPLHF
TRBJ1-4	TRBV6-5	NA	NA	TGTGCCAGCACCAGGACCCTGGGTGAAAAACTGTTTTTT	CASTRTLGEKLFF
TRBJ2-6	TRBV3-1	NA	NA	TGTGCCAGCGCAGGGTCTGGGGCCAACGTCCTGACTTTC	CASAGSGANVLTF
TRBJ2-5	TRBV5-5	many	NA	TGTGCCAGCAGCTCGGGACGTGAGACCCAGTACTTC	CASSSGRETQYF
TRBJ2-7	TRBV9	many	NA	TGTGCCAGCAGTGCGGGCAGTGGGGACGAGCAGTACTTC	CASSAGSGDEQYF
TRBJ2-2	TRBV24-1	few	NA	TGTGCCACCAGTGAGACGGGAGCCACCGGGGAGCTGTTTTTT	CATSETGATGELFF
TRBJ1-4	TRBV5-1	medium-sized	NA	TGCGCCAGCAGCTTGGGTCCGTCGGGAGATGGGGAAAAACTGTTTTTT	CASSLGPSGDGEKLFF
TRBJ2-4	TRBV30	NA	TRBD2	TGTGCCCTTTATGTAGCGGGGGGCAAAAACATTCAGTACTTC	CALYVAGGKNIQYF
TRBJ2-3	TRBV27	NA	NA	TGTGCCAGCAGTCCCTGGACCCAGAGCACAGATACGCAGTATTTT	CASSPWTQSTDTQYF
TRBJ2-7	TRBV11-2	many	NA	TGTGCCAGCAGCACACAGGCGACCTACGAGCAGTACTTC	CASSTQATYEQYF
TRBJ2-7	TRBV12-3/TRBV12-4	many	TRBD2	TGTGCCAGCAGCCCCTCGCGGGGGGTGTCCTACGAGCAGTACTTC	CASSPSRGVSYEQYF
TRBJ2-1	TRBV5-1	many	NA	TGCGCCAGCAGTCAACGGGGAGATGAGCAGTTCTTC	CASSQRGDEQFF
TRBJ2-2	TRBV7-3	many	NA	TGTGCCAGCAGCCCCACTTTCACCGGGGAGCTGTTTTTT	CASSPTFTGELFF
TRBJ2-5	TRBV5-1	NA	TRBD2	TGCGCCAGCAGCTTGGTTGGGGGAGCGGGGCCGCCCCAAGAGACCCAGTACTTC	CASSLVGGAGPPQETQYF
TRBJ1-1	TRBV7-6	many	NA	TGTGCCAGCAGCCCCAACAGGTTCCTTGAAGCTTTCTTT	CASSPNRFLEAFF
TRBJ1-1	TRBV7-2	NA	TRBD1	TGTGCCAGCAGCTCTGAACAGGGGCGAGAAGCTTTCTTT	CASSSEQGREAFF
TRBJ1-5	TRBV5-1	few	NA	TGCGCCAGCAGCTTGGCAGGGATTCCTAATCAGCCCCAGCATTTT	CASSLAGIPNQPQHF
TRBJ1-1	TRBV7-6	many	TRBD1	TGTGCCAGCAGCTTATACCGAGTAAACAGGGGATTGAACACTGAAGCTTTCTTT	CASSLYRVNRGLNTEAFF
TRBJ1-5	TRBV10-3	many	NA	TGTGCCATCAGGCGGGCGGGCGATCATCAGCCCCAGCATTTT	CAIRRAGDHQPQHF
TRBJ2-5	TRBV7-6	NA	TRBD2	TGTGCCAGCAGCTTACCCCCGGGGGGGGTAGAGACCCAGTACTTC	CASSLPPGGVETQYF
TRBJ2-3	TRBV7-2	NA	NA	TGTGCCAGCAGCCAAAGGGCCGTCACAGATACGCAGTATTTT	CASSQRAVTDTQYF
TRBJ1-1	TRBV5-1	many	TRBD1	TGCGCCAGCACGGGACAGGGTTTTCTAGACACTGAAGCTTTCTTT	CASTGQGFLDTEAFF
TRBJ2-2	TRBV7-3	many	NA	TGTGCCAGCAGCTGGGGATTCGGCACCGGGGAGCTGTTTTTT	CASSWGFGTGELFF
TRBJ2-4	TRBV5-5	many	NA	TGTGCCAGCAGCGCCGGGCTAGAGGGGAACATTCAGTACTTC	CASSAGLEGNIQYF
TRBJ1-1	TRBV6-6	few	NA	TGTGCCAGCAGTTACTCCTGGGGGCAGGGAGAGGGAAGCACTGAAGCTTTCTTT	CASSYSWGQGEGSTEAFF
TRBJ2-1	TRBV5-1	many	NA	TGCGCCAGCAGCCCGGGAGAATCGGGCGATGAGCAGTTCTTC	CASSPGESGDEQFF
TRBJ2-1	TRBV5-1	many	TRBD1	TGCGCCAGCAGCGCGGGACAGGGGGCGTACTCTGAGCAGTTCTTC	CASSAGQGAYSEQFF
TRBJ2-3	TRBV5-1	many	TRBD2	TGTGCCAGCAGCGGGGGAAGCACAGATACGCAGTATTTT	CASSGGSTDTQYF